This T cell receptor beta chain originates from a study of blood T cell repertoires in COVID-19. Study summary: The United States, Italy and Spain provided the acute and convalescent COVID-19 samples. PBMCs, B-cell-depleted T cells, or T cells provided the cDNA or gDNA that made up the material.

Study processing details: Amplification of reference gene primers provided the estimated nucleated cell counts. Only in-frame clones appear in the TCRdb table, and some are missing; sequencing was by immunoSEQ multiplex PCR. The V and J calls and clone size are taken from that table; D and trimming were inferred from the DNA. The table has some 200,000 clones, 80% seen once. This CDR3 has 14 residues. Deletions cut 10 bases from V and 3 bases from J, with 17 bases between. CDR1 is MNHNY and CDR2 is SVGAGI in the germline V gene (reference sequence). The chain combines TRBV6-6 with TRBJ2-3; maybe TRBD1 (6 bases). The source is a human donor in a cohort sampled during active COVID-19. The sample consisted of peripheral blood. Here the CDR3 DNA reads TGTGCCACCTCAGGGGCCATAGGGACAGATACGCAGTATTTT. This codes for CATSGAIGTDTQYF.